These 6 T cell receptor beta chains share one sample of origin, sequenced in a study of graft-versus-host responses after intestinal transplantation. The antigens these receptors bind are not known. The protocol was immunoSEQ multiplex PCR, while the TCRdb copy is restricted to in-frame clones and leaves out a portion. The sample contains about 90,000 clones, roughly 93% of which appear only once. The starting material was unstimulated CD4+ T cells sorted from spleen or lymph node cells, obtained before transplant. These receptors were taken from a human donor who was the organ donor for an intestinal transplant.

V gene TRBV5-1 combines with J gene TRBJ2-3; 8 bases match TRBD2. The CDR3 sequence is 18 residues long. CDR1 and CDR2 (germline): SGHRS, YFSETQ. The junction had 13 bases not matched to a gene; V was cut back by 2 bases and J by 2 bases. CDR3 in DNA: TGCGCCAGCAGCTTCTCCCTAGCGGGCGATCTAGTCACAGATACGCAGTATTTT. It yields the protein CASSFSLAGDLVTDTQYF. Variable domain in full (rest from reference TRBV5-1 and TRBJ2-3): KAGVTQTPRYLIKTRGQQVTLSCSPISGHRSVSWYQQTPGQGLQFLFEYFSETQRNKGNFPGRFSGRQFSNSRSEMNVSTLELGDSALYLCASSFSLAGDLVTDTQYFGPGTRLTVL.

This clone has just one count. The chain joins TRBV7-2 to TRBJ1-5; 7 positions agree with TRBD1. Germline CDR1 and CDR2: SGHTA and FQGNSA. CDR3 length: 16 residues. After removal of 4 bases from V and 3 bases from J, the junction contained 9 bases not matched to a gene. The CDR3 sequence: CASSSRAGTDNQPQHF. The DNA of the CDR3 is TGTGCCAGCAGCTCCCGCGCCGGGACAGACAATCAGCCCCAGCATTTT.

Note on this clone: The germline gene is not matched at one end of the junction; a read error may be the cause. The chain couples TRBV28 to TRBJ1-5; D not certain. Germline loops: CDR1 MDHEN, CDR2 SYDVKM. This CDR3 comprises 13 residues. CDR3 amino acids: CAGRLEGPQPQHF. The CDR3 nucleotides are TGTGCCGGCAGATTGGAGGGTCCGCAGCCCCAGCATTTT.

A note on this clone: Different DNA sequences within this sample yield the same CDR3. This chain uses TRBV27 with TRBJ2-3, with 14 bases fitting TRBD2. CDR1 is MNHEY, CDR2 SMNVEV, per germline (reference sequence). The CDR3 contains 16 residues. Trimming cost V 5 bases and J 8 bases; bases outside gene matches: 9. This CDR3 reads CASSTGLAGGRSTQYF. The CDR3 DNA is TGTGCCAGCAGTACTGGACTAGCGGGGGGTCGCAGTACGCAGTATTTT.

On this clone: Other DNA sequences in the sample encode the same CDR3. The V call is TRBV5-1, the J call TRBJ1-3; D call uncertain. This CDR3 contains 13 residues. The V end was cut by 0 bases, the J end by 4 bases, with 5 bases between. Germline V gene data show CDR1 as SGHRS and CDR2 as YFSETQ. The CDR3 nucleotides read TGCGCCAGCAGCTTGGCGGGGGGAAACACCATATATTTT. It encodes CASSLAGGNTIYF. The full variable domain, in which reference TRBV5-1 and TRBJ1-3 provide the parts outside the CDR3, is KAGVTQTPRYLIKTRGQQVTLSCSPISGHRSVSWYQQTPGQGLQFLFEYFSETQRNKGNFPGRFSGRQFSNSRSEMNVSTLELGDSALYLCASSLAGGNTIYFGEGSWLTVV.

The J gene is TRBJ2-3, the V gene TRBV15, with 8 bases lining up with TRBD2. CDR1 and CDR2 from the germline V gene are LNHNV and YYDKDF (reference sequence). CDR3 length: 19 amino acids. J lost 5 bases, V lost 0 bases, and 16 bases had no gene match. The CDR3 here is CATSRDWGRLGLEEDTQYF. The CDR3 nucleotides read TGTGCCACCAGCAGAGATTGGGGGCGATTGGGACTAGAGGAAGATACGCAGTATTTT.